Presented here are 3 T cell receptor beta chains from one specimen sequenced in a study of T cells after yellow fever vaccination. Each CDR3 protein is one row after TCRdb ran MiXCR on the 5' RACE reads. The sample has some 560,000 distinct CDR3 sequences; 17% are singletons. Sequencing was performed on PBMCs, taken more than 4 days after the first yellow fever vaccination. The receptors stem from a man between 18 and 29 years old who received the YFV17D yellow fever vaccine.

This CDR3 reads CASSFDAIANTGELFF. The CDR3 DNA reads TGTGCCAGCAGTTTTGACGCAATCGCGAACACCGGGGAGCTGTTTTTT. The chain combines TRBV6-5 with TRBJ2-2, with D unresolved. CDR1 and CDR2 from the germline V gene are MNHEY and SVGAGI. The CDR3 covers 16 residues. V dropped 4 bases and J dropped 0 bases, with 12 bases sitting between them.

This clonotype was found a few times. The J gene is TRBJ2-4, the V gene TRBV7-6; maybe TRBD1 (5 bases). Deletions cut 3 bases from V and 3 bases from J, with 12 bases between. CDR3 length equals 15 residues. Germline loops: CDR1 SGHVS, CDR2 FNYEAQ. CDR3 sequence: CASSLEGAGKNIQYF. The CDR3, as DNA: TGTGCCAGCAGCTTGGAAGGGGCCGGCAAAAACATTCAGTACTTC. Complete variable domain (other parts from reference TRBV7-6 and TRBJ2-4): GAGVSQSPRYKVTKRGQDVALRCDPISGHVSLYWYRQALGQGPEFLTYFNYEAQQDKSGLPNDRFSAERPEGSISTLTIQRTEQRDSAMYRCASSLEGAGKNIQYFGAGTRLSVL.

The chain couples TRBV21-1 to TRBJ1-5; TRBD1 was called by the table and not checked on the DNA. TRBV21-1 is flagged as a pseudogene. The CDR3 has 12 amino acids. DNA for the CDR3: TGTGCCAGCAGCAACCAGGGACAGCCCCAGCATTTT. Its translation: CASSNQGQPQHF.